The rows below give T cell receptor beta chains drawn from one sample of a study of T cell repertoires in cytomegalovirus infection. TCRdb called the reads again in MiXCR, with one record for every CDR3 protein. The sample yields under 850,000 distinct CDR3 sequences, 35% seen once. Sequencing input: PBMCs. The receptor source for this set is a human donor in good health (CMV status not recorded). Some clones in this sample may be carry-over from other donors' samples. The CDR3 runs from the conserved cysteine through the conserved F or W. Fields, in order: clone size, V gene, D gene, J gene, CDR3 protein, CDR3 DNA. A D gene is named only where the DNA matches it firmly. A clone size is listed for some rows: how often the clone was seen (once, few, many), or a class if it is expanded.

size: -
V: TRBV19
D: -
J: TRBJ1-1
CDR3: CASSIERGTEAFF
DNA: TGTGCCAGTAGTATAGAGAGGGGCACTGAAGCTTTCTTT

size: few
V: TRBV20-1
D: -
J: TRBJ2-5
CDR3: CSAREGLVEETQYF
DNA: TGCAGTGCTAGAGAGGGGCTCGTCGAAGAGACCCAGTACTTC

size: -
V: TRBV6-2/TRBV6-3
D: -
J: TRBJ2-1
CDR3: CASTRGFPHNEQFF
DNA: TGTGCCAGCACGAGGGGGTTTCCACACAATGAGCAGTTCTTC

size: -
V: TRBV18
D: -
J: TRBJ2-1
CDR3: CASSPLDRHNEQFF
DNA: TGTGCCAGCTCACCACTAGATCGGCACAATGAGCAGTTCTTC

size: -
V: TRBV5-5
D: -
J: TRBJ2-7
CDR3: CASSSPSRIGVDEQYF
DNA: TGTGCCAGCAGCAGCCCTAGCAGGATCGGCGTTGACGAGCAGTACTTC

size: -
V: TRBV20-1
D: -
J: TRBJ1-4
CDR3: CSAMARGTNEKLFF
DNA: TGCAGTGCTATGGCCAGGGGAACTAATGAAAAACTGTTTTTT

size: -
V: TRBV27
D: -
J: TRBJ2-7
CDR3: CASSDRFSGAQVYEQYF
DNA: TGTGCCAGCAGTGATAGATTTAGCGGAGCTCAAGTCTACGAGCAGTACTTC

size: -
V: TRBV2
D: TRBD1
J: TRBJ2-3
CDR3: CASSEKGQGIASTDTQYF
DNA: TGTGCCAGCAGTGAAAAGGGACAGGGGATTGCTAGCACAGATACGCAGTATTTT

size: -
V: TRBV5-4
D: -
J: TRBJ2-3
CDR3: CASSPTPIAHTQYF
DNA: TGTGCCAGCAGCCCCACTCCCATCGCTCATACGCAGTATTTT

size: few
V: TRBV6-6
D: -
J: TRBJ1-5
CDR3: CASSSLRDLEPQHF
DNA: TGTGCCAGCAGTTCGCTCAGGGATTTGGAGCCCCAGCATTTT

size: -
V: TRBV12-3/TRBV12-4
D: -
J: TRBJ2-3
CDR3: CASSSVTRGPWRDTQYF
DNA: TGTGCCAGCAGCTCCGTTACCCGGGGCCCTTGGCGGGATACGCAGTATTTT

size: -
V: TRBV6-1
D: -
J: TRBJ2-5
CDR3: CASRTKTGWGETQYF
DNA: TGTGCCAGCAGAACGAAGACCGGGTGGGGCGAGACCCAGTACTTC

size: -
V: TRBV6-1
D: TRBD1
J: TRBJ1-1
CDR3: CASKGRQGPTEAFF
DNA: TGTGCCAGCAAGGGGAGACAGGGTCCCACTGAAGCTTTCTTT

size: few
V: TRBV27
D: -
J: TRBJ2-3
CDR3: CASSLLRAGADTQYF
DNA: TGTGCCAGCAGTTTACTCAGGGCGGGCGCAGATACGCAGTATTTT

size: many
V: TRBV12-3/TRBV12-4
D: TRBD1
J: TRBJ1-2
CDR3: CASSLKGQGLYGYTF
DNA: TGTGCCAGCAGTCTCAAGGGACAGGGACTCTATGGCTACACCTTC

size: -
V: TRBV19
D: -
J: TRBJ2-1
CDR3: CASSIIRDGPYNEQFF
DNA: TGTGCCAGTAGTATTATCCGGGACGGGCCATACAATGAGCAGTTCTTC

size: -
V: TRBV12-3/TRBV12-4
D: -
J: TRBJ1-3
CDR3: CASNLSASSGNTIYF
DNA: TGTGCCAGCAATTTGTCGGCGAGCTCTGGAAACACCATATATTTT

size: -
V: TRBV12-3/TRBV12-4
D: -
J: TRBJ2-3
CDR3: CASRPDRRTDTQYF
DNA: TGTGCCAGCAGGCCCGATCGTCGCACAGATACGCAGTATTTT

size: -
V: TRBV7-7
D: -
J: TRBJ2-7
CDR3: CASSLSGVGEQYF
DNA: TGTGCTAGCAGCTTATCGGGGGTGGGCGAGCAGTACTTC

size: few
V: TRBV12-3/TRBV12-4
D: -
J: TRBJ1-6
CDR3: CASSLTNLPLHF
DNA: TGTGCCAGCAGTTTAACCAATCTTCCCCTCCACTTT

size: -
V: TRBV6-2/TRBV6-3
D: -
J: TRBJ1-2
CDR3: CASSYDSNYGYTF
DNA: TGTGCCAGCAGTTACGACAGCAACTATGGCTACACCTTC

size: -
V: TRBV24-1
D: -
J: TRBJ2-2
CDR3: CATIDGAGELFF
DNA: TGTGCCACCATCGACGGAGCGGGGGAGCTGTTTTTT

size: many
V: TRBV6-1
D: -
J: TRBJ2-7
CDR3: CASTYREEGGYEQYF
DNA: TGTGCCAGCACTTACCGTGAAGAGGGGGGCTACGAGCAGTACTTC

size: once
V: TRBV5-1
D: TRBD1
J: TRBJ2-1
CDR3: CASSPTGQEYNEQFF
DNA: TGCGCCAGCAGCCCGACAGGGCAAGAGTACAATGAGCAGTTCTTC

size: -
V: TRBV20-1
D: TRBD1
J: TRBJ2-2
CDR3: CSARDLGQGWTGELFF
DNA: TGCAGTGCTAGAGATCTAGGACAGGGTTGGACCGGGGAGCTGTTTTTT

size: -
V: TRBV20-1
D: TRBD1
J: TRBJ1-5
CDR3: CSARSRRGQVSYSNQPQHF
DNA: TGCAGTGCTAGATCGAGGAGGGGACAGGTGTCTTATAGCAATCAGCCCCAGCATTTT

size: few
V: TRBV24-1
D: -
J: TRBJ2-1
CDR3: CATSDLEWHNEQFF
DNA: TGTGCCACCAGTGATTTGGAGTGGCACAATGAGCAGTTCTTC

size: few
V: TRBV3-1
D: -
J: TRBJ2-3
CDR3: CASSQLTSRQSTDTQYF
DNA: TGTGCCAGCAGCCAACTTACCTCGCGGCAGAGCACAGATACGCAGTATTTT

size: many
V: TRBV7-2
D: -
J: TRBJ1-1
CDR3: CASSFLGSRVANTEAFF
DNA: TGTGCCAGCAGCTTTCTGGGGAGCAGGGTGGCGAACACTGAAGCTTTCTTT

size: many
V: TRBV7-2
D: TRBD2
J: TRBJ2-2
CDR3: CASSPRTSSTGELFF
DNA: TGTGCCAGCAGCCCTCGGACTAGCAGCACCGGGGAGCTGTTTTTT

size: few
V: TRBV28
D: -
J: TRBJ1-4
CDR3: CASSATGPGGEKLFF
DNA: TGTGCCAGCAGTGCGACCGGGCCCGGAGGTGAAAAACTGTTTTTT

size: -
V: TRBV7-9
D: -
J: TRBJ2-1
CDR3: CASNTPDSSNEQFF
DNA: TGTGCCAGCAACACTCCAGATAGCAGCAATGAGCAGTTCTTC

size: -
V: TRBV7-2
D: TRBD1
J: TRBJ2-2
CDR3: CASSQRDRAAGELFF
DNA: TGTGCCAGCAGCCAACGGGACAGGGCTGCCGGGGAGCTGTTTTTT

size: -
V: TRBV7-2
D: -
J: TRBJ1-1
CDR3: CASSPMAVNTEAFF
DNA: TGTGCCAGCAGCCCCATGGCAGTGAACACTGAAGCTTTCTTT

size: -
V: TRBV11-2
D: -
J: TRBJ2-1
CDR3: CASSLRHNEQFF
DNA: TGTGCCAGCAGCTTAAGGCACAATGAGCAGTTCTTC

size: -
V: TRBV7-9
D: -
J: TRBJ1-1
CDR3: CASSLVLGYTEAFF
DNA: TGTGCCAGCAGCTTAGTACTTGGGTACACTGAAGCTTTCTTT

size: -
V: TRBV28
D: -
J: TRBJ1-3
CDR3: CASSRAGSGNTIYF
DNA: TGTGCCAGCAGCAGAGCGGGGTCTGGAAACACCATATATTTT

size: -
V: TRBV7-2
D: -
J: TRBJ2-7
CDR3: CASSLALTIGPSFFYEQYF
DNA: TGTGCCAGCAGCTTAGCCTTAACCATCGGACCTAGCTTCTTCTACGAGCAGTACTTC

size: -
V: TRBV28
D: TRBD2
J: TRBJ2-3
CDR3: CASSLSGLAGQYF
DNA: TGTGCCAGCAGCCTGAGTGGACTAGCGGGGCAGTATTTT

size: few
V: TRBV2
D: TRBD2
J: TRBJ2-5
CDR3: CASSFLAGAQETQYF
DNA: TGTGCCAGCAGTTTCCTAGCGGGAGCGCAAGAGACCCAGTACTTC

size: -
V: TRBV10-3
D: -
J: TRBJ1-2
CDR3: CAITPGGFNYGYTF
DNA: TGTGCCATCACTCCGGGTGGTTTCAACTATGGCTACACCTTC

size: -
V: TRBV6-5
D: TRBD1
J: TRBJ2-1
CDR3: CASSHTGGGYNEQFF
DNA: TGTGCCAGCAGTCACACAGGGGGCGGGTACAATGAGCAGTTCTTC

size: -
V: TRBV6-6
D: TRBD2
J: TRBJ2-7
CDR3: CASSTRRDGTSSYEQYF
DNA: TGTGCCAGCAGTACTCGAAGGGATGGGACTAGCTCGTACGAGCAGTACTTC

size: -
V: TRBV20-1
D: -
J: TRBJ2-3
CDR3: CSASLGAGRGSDTQYF
DNA: TGCAGTGCTAGTCTCGGAGCCGGTAGGGGCTCAGATACGCAGTATTTT

size: -
V: TRBV5-6
D: -
J: TRBJ2-4
CDR3: CASSLWRGTGGDKNIQYF
DNA: TGTGCCAGCAGCTTGTGGAGGGGAACAGGGGGGGACAAAAACATTCAGTACTTC

size: few
V: TRBV6-5
D: -
J: TRBJ2-5
CDR3: CASSIGGQGGSETQYF
DNA: TGTGCCAGCAGCATAGGGGGCCAGGGGGGCTCAGAGACCCAGTACTTC

size: few
V: TRBV5-1
D: -
J: TRBJ2-1
CDR3: CASSLGASTDEQFF
DNA: TGCGCCAGCAGCTTGGGGGCTAGCACAGATGAGCAGTTCTTC

size: -
V: TRBV7-2
D: -
J: TRBJ2-2
CDR3: CASSLFSGSGELFF
DNA: TGTGCCAGCAGCTTATTCTCGGGGTCCGGGGAGCTGTTTTTT

size: once
V: TRBV20-1
D: TRBD2
J: TRBJ2-1
CDR3: CSASPLRTSGNYNEQFF
DNA: TGCAGTGCTAGTCCCCTCCGGACTAGCGGGAACTACAATGAGCAGTTCTTC

size: -
V: TRBV11-2
D: -
J: TRBJ2-1
CDR3: CASSSRGGELYNEQFF
DNA: TGTGCCAGCAGCTCAAGGGGGGGCGAACTCTACAATGAGCAGTTCTTC

size: few
V: TRBV25-1
D: -
J: TRBJ2-7
CDR3: CASSELWEQYF
DNA: TGTGCCAGCAGTGAATTATGGGAGCAGTACTTC

size: many
V: TRBV7-2
D: -
J: TRBJ1-2
CDR3: CASSLSTGAEGGYTF
DNA: TGTGCCAGCAGCTTATCCACAGGCGCGGAGGGTGGCTACACCTTC

size: -
V: TRBV7-9
D: TRBD1
J: TRBJ2-3
CDR3: CASSSGGSFSTDTQYF
DNA: TGTGCCAGCAGCTCAGGGGGCTCTTTTAGCACAGATACGCAGTATTTT

size: -
V: TRBV14
D: -
J: TRBJ2-1
CDR3: CASSHATQEQFF
DNA: TGTGCCAGCAGCCACGCAACGCAAGAGCAGTTCTTC

size: few
V: TRBV6-5
D: TRBD1
J: TRBJ1-1
CDR3: CASSYSSADRERSFF
DNA: TGTGCCAGCAGTTACTCGAGTGCCGACAGGGAGAGATCTTTCTTT

size: many
V: TRBV20-1
D: TRBD2
J: TRBJ2-3
CDR3: CSATGLDSTDTQYF
DNA: TGCAGTGCTACGGGACTAGATAGCACAGATACGCAGTATTTT

size: -
V: TRBV20-1
D: -
J: TRBJ2-1
CDR3: CSARAWGSLNEQFF
DNA: TGCAGTGCTAGAGCCTGGGGATCGCTCAATGAGCAGTTCTTC

size: few
V: TRBV28
D: -
J: TRBJ2-1
CDR3: CASSLAMDHSYNEQFF
DNA: TGTGCCAGCAGTTTAGCTATGGACCACTCCTACAATGAGCAGTTCTTC

size: -
V: TRBV30
D: TRBD2
J: TRBJ2-7
CDR3: CAWESGVLYEQYF
DNA: TGTGCCTGGGAGAGCGGGGTACTATACGAGCAGTACTTC

size: -
V: TRBV18
D: -
J: TRBJ1-4
CDR3: CASSPRQAATNEKLYF
DNA: TGTGCCAGCTCACCACGACAGGCTGCAACTAATGAAAAACTGTATTTT